Included here is one T cell receptor (beta chain) sequence, with context. Its matching antigen is unknown. The method was immunoSEQ multiplex PCR; TCRdb's version includes in-frame clones alone and lacks a portion of them. Altogether fewer than 80,000 clones are present, 85% to 90% being singletons, with the ten largest covering around 0.4%. This sample stems from a study of Tregs in tolerant kidney transplant recipients. Study findings and constraints: No direct test of biological reproducibility was done here.

Trimming at V came to 4 bases and at J to 3 bases, leaving 3 bases not matched to a gene. CDR3 length: 13 amino acids. Per germline, CDR1 SGHAT and CDR2 FQDESV (reference sequence). The specimen comprised CD4+ T cells from blood, sampled before the transplant. The receptor was isolated from a human donor who received a combined kidney and bone marrow transplant. The chain couples TRBV11-1 to TRBJ2-7; 7 bases map to TRBD2. CDR3 nucleotides: TGTGCCAGCAGCTCGAGCGGGGTCTACGAGCAGTACTTC. This encodes CASSSSGVYEQYF.